The clone carrying this T cell receptor (beta chain) was seen a handful of times. Antigen specificity is unknown. Authors' methods: ImmunoSEQ output lacked quality scores and full-length reads, limiting matched filtering. Profiling relied on immunoSEQ multiplex PCR, and the TCRdb table lists in-frame clones only, not all of them. V, J and clone size reflect that table, while D and trimming were determined from the DNA. Here the sample spans over 700,000 clones, around 77% being singletons. This entry is derived from a study of shared clonotypes between healthy human individuals. Study-level information: Those who served as donors were a couple of women and three men between the ages of 18 and 49. The study's findings and limits: Generally, naive subsets came out with larger estimated richness than memory subsets.

The CDR3 consists of 15 residues. Trimming removed 6 bases from V and 5 bases from J; junction bases left unmatched: 10. Germline V gene data show CDR1 as MDHEN and CDR2 as SYDVKM. The V call is TRBV28, the J call TRBJ1-2, with 9 bases aligning to TRBD1. The sequenced sample was memory CD4+ T cells sorted from blood. Indicated subset: CD45RA-negative fraction. This receptor was obtained from a woman in her twenties or thirties in good health. As DNA, the CDR3 is TGTGCCAGCAGCCCAACCCTGGGGACAGGGTATGGCTACACCTTC. Amino acids: CASSPTLGTGYGYTF.